These T cell receptor beta chains were read from a single sample in a study of shared clonotypes between healthy human individuals. Assay used: immunoSEQ multiplex PCR; TCRdb lists only in-frame clones, some missing. The table records about 87,000 clones, over 40% of them present only once. Input material: PBMCs. These receptors originate from a middle-aged woman in good health. Some clones in this sample may be carry-over from other donors' samples. Each CDR3 is given with its conserved first and last residue. A D gene is named only where the DNA matches it firmly. Where a row states a size, it is once, few, many or the class of an expanded clone; other rows omit it.

V gene: TRBV28
D gene: TRBD1
clone size: many
J gene: TRBJ1-2
CDR3 protein: CASSLIGGQGSNYGYTF
CDR3 DNA: TGTGCCAGCAGTTTGATCGGGGGACAGGGGTCTAACTATGGCTACACCTTC

V gene: TRBV29-1
D gene: NA
clone size: NA
J gene: TRBJ2-5
CDR3 protein: CSYGLLETQYF
CDR3 DNA: TGCAGCTACGGACTTCTAGAGACCCAGTACTTC

V gene: TRBV20-1
D gene: NA
clone size: NA
J gene: TRBJ2-7
CDR3 protein: CSASLDYEQYF
CDR3 DNA: TGCAGTGCTAGTTTGGACTACGAGCAGTACTTC

V gene: TRBV11-1
D gene: TRBD2
clone size: many
J gene: TRBJ2-7
CDR3 protein: CASTTMGGPTYEQYF
CDR3 DNA: TGTGCCAGCACTACGATGGGAGGGCCCACCTACGAGCAGTACTTC

V gene: TRBV6-5
D gene: TRBD2
clone size: NA
J gene: TRBJ2-7
CDR3 protein: CASRWTSGSYEQYF
CDR3 DNA: TGTGCCAGCAGGTGGACTAGCGGCTCCTACGAGCAGTACTTC

V gene: TRBV7-3
D gene: TRBD1
clone size: few
J gene: TRBJ2-6
CDR3 protein: CASRAGGSGANVLTF
CDR3 DNA: TGTGCCAGCAGGGCAGGGGGCTCTGGGGCCAACGTCCTGACTTTC

V gene: TRBV7-6
D gene: TRBD2
clone size: NA
J gene: TRBJ2-5
CDR3 protein: CASSGAGVETQYF
CDR3 DNA: TGTGCCAGCTCGGGTGCGGGAGTGGAGACCCAGTACTTC

V gene: TRBV30
D gene: TRBD2
clone size: few
J gene: TRBJ2-7
CDR3 protein: CAWSVLVAGGTYEQYF
CDR3 DNA: TGTGCCTGGAGTGTACTGGTTGCGGGGGGCACCTACGAGCAGTACTTC

V gene: TRBV19
D gene: TRBD1
clone size: many
J gene: TRBJ2-5
CDR3 protein: CASTPRGQGGETQYF
CDR3 DNA: TGTGCCAGTACCCCCAGGGGACAGGGTGGAGAGACCCAGTACTTC

V gene: TRBV30
D gene: TRBD2
clone size: NA
J gene: TRBJ2-5
CDR3 protein: CAWTSGNQETQYF
CDR3 DNA: TGTGCCTGGACTAGCGGGAACCAAGAGACCCAGTACTTC

V gene: TRBV7-2
D gene: TRBD2
clone size: NA
J gene: TRBJ2-7
CDR3 protein: CASSLAPSGSYEQYF
CDR3 DNA: TGTGCCAGCAGCTTAGCTCCTAGCGGGAGCTACGAGCAGTACTTC

V gene: TRBV5-6
D gene: NA
clone size: NA
J gene: TRBJ1-2
CDR3 protein: CASSLLNYGYTF
CDR3 DNA: TGTGCCAGCAGCTTGTTGAACTATGGCTACACCTTC

V gene: TRBV6-1
D gene: NA
clone size: NA
J gene: TRBJ2-5
CDR3 protein: CASSEAGSGETQYF
CDR3 DNA: TGTGCCAGCAGTGAAGCGGGTAGCGGAGAGACCCAGTACTTC

V gene: TRBV7-8
D gene: TRBD1
clone size: NA
J gene: TRBJ2-7
CDR3 protein: CASSFGQGRCEQYF
CDR3 DNA: TGTGCCAGCAGCTTCGGACAGGGAAGGTGCGAGCAATACTTC

V gene: TRBV28
D gene: NA
clone size: NA
J gene: TRBJ1-2
CDR3 protein: CASSLYQGYTF
CDR3 DNA: TGTGCCAGCAGTTTATATCAGGGCTACACCTTC

V gene: TRBV7-2
D gene: NA
clone size: NA
J gene: TRBJ1-3
CDR3 protein: CASSLRGQVGNTIYF
CDR3 DNA: TGTGCCAGCAGCTTGAGGGGACAAGTTGGAAACACCATATATTTT

V gene: TRBV6-6
D gene: NA
clone size: NA
J gene: TRBJ2-7
CDR3 protein: CASGPSPLYEQYF
CDR3 DNA: TGTGCCAGTGGCCCATCACCCCTCTACGAGCAGTACTTC

V gene: TRBV5-1
D gene: TRBD1
clone size: NA
J gene: TRBJ2-7
CDR3 protein: CASQKGTGNYEQYF
CDR3 DNA: TGCGCCAGCCAAAAAGGGACAGGGAACTACGAGCAGTACTTC

V gene: TRBV7-8
D gene: NA
clone size: many
J gene: TRBJ2-3
CDR3 protein: CASSHRQGTDTQYF
CDR3 DNA: TGTGCCAGCAGCCACCGACAGGGCACAGATACGCAGTATTTT

V gene: TRBV7-9
D gene: NA
clone size: NA
J gene: TRBJ1-1
CDR3 protein: CASSRLVPPEAFF
CDR3 DNA: TGTGCCAGCAGCCGACTCGTACCCCCTGAAGCTTTCTTT

V gene: TRBV6-1
D gene: TRBD2
clone size: NA
J gene: TRBJ2-2
CDR3 protein: CASSEVSSGPILNTGELFF
CDR3 DNA: TGTGCCAGCAGTGAAGTTTCTAGCGGACCGATCTTGAACACCGGGGAGCTGTTTTTT

V gene: TRBV7-3
D gene: NA
clone size: NA
J gene: TRBJ1-6
CDR3 protein: CASSPGGGGTLHF
CDR3 DNA: TGTGCCAGCAGCCCGGGGGGGGGCGGCACCCTCCACTTT

V gene: TRBV20-1
D gene: NA
clone size: many
J gene: TRBJ1-1
CDR3 protein: CSAKSYTEAFF
CDR3 DNA: TGCAGTGCTAAGAGTTACACTGAAGCTTTCTTT

V gene: TRBV5-1
D gene: TRBD1
clone size: NA
J gene: TRBJ1-1
CDR3 protein: CASSTYRGHTEAFF
CDR3 DNA: TGCGCCAGCAGCACCTACAGGGGGCACACTGAAGCTTTCTTT

V gene: TRBV10-3
D gene: NA
clone size: NA
J gene: TRBJ1-5
CDR3 protein: CASSLEGSQPQHF
CDR3 DNA: TGTGCCAGCAGTTTAGAGGGATCTCAGCCCCAGCATTTT

V gene: TRBV7-9
D gene: TRBD1
clone size: NA
J gene: TRBJ2-7
CDR3 protein: CASTPGGPDEQYF
CDR3 DNA: TGTGCCAGCACCCCAGGGGGCCCCGACGAGCAGTACTTC

V gene: TRBV5-8
D gene: TRBD2
clone size: NA
J gene: TRBJ2-5
CDR3 protein: CASSRSGRIQETQYF
CDR3 DNA: TGTGCCAGCAGCCGTAGCGGGAGAATCCAAGAGACCCAGTACTTC

V gene: TRBV4-2
D gene: NA
clone size: few
J gene: TRBJ2-2
CDR3 protein: CASSQEQASGELFF
CDR3 DNA: TGTGCCAGCAGCCAAGAACAAGCGTCCGGGGAGCTGTTTTTT

V gene: TRBV7-2
D gene: TRBD1
clone size: few
J gene: TRBJ2-3
CDR3 protein: CASSLYRAGGYGDTQYF
CDR3 DNA: TGTGCCAGCAGCTTATATCGTGCAGGGGGCTATGGAGATACGCAGTATTTT

V gene: TRBV19
D gene: NA
clone size: many
J gene: TRBJ2-3
CDR3 protein: CASSPRSRGGTDTQYF
CDR3 DNA: TGTGCCAGTAGTCCCCGGAGCAGGGGCGGAACAGATACGCAGTATTTT

V gene: TRBV27
D gene: NA
clone size: NA
J gene: TRBJ1-4
CDR3 protein: CASSPAGTPDEKLFF
CDR3 DNA: TGTGCCAGCAGCCCTGCCGGGACGCCGGATGAAAAACTGTTTTTT

V gene: TRBV11-3
D gene: NA
clone size: once
J gene: TRBJ2-5
CDR3 protein: CASSLDSGDETQYF
CDR3 DNA: TGTGCCAGCAGCTTAGATTCGGGGGACGAGACCCAGTACTTC

V gene: TRBV30
D gene: TRBD1
clone size: NA
J gene: TRBJ1-1
CDR3 protein: CAWIGRQGLGTEAFF
CDR3 DNA: TGTGCCTGGATAGGTAGACAGGGCTTAGGCACTGAAGCTTTCTTT

V gene: TRBV30
D gene: TRBD1
clone size: many
J gene: TRBJ2-7
CDR3 protein: CAWRDRVSYEQYF
CDR3 DNA: TGTGCCTGGAGGGACAGGGTCTCCTACGAGCAGTACTTC

V gene: TRBV2
D gene: NA
clone size: NA
J gene: TRBJ2-7
CDR3 protein: CASLGTRDEQYF
CDR3 DNA: TGTGCCAGCCTCGGGACTCGGGACGAGCAGTACTTC

V gene: TRBV4-3
D gene: TRBD1
clone size: many
J gene: TRBJ1-2
CDR3 protein: CASSQAGTGNLRYTF
CDR3 DNA: TGCGCCAGCAGCCAAGCCGGGACAGGGAATCTCCGCTACACCTTC

V gene: TRBV19
D gene: NA
clone size: NA
J gene: TRBJ2-1
CDR3 protein: CASSPGPHNEQFF
CDR3 DNA: TGTGCCAGTAGTCCGGGACCTCACAATGAGCAGTTCTTC

V gene: TRBV7-8
D gene: NA
clone size: NA
J gene: TRBJ1-1
CDR3 protein: CASSLVGLEAFF
CDR3 DNA: TGTGCCAGCAGCTTAGTAGGGCTTGAAGCTTTCTTT

V gene: TRBV29-1
D gene: TRBD2
clone size: NA
J gene: TRBJ2-1
CDR3 protein: CSVGTSRGDEQFF
CDR3 DNA: TGCAGCGTTGGGACTAGTCGGGGCGATGAGCAGTTCTTC

V gene: TRBV7-2
D gene: NA
clone size: NA
J gene: TRBJ1-5
CDR3 protein: CASSRDNQPQHF
CDR3 DNA: TGTGCCAGCAGCCGGGACAATCAGCCCCAGCATTTT

V gene: TRBV9
D gene: TRBD2
clone size: NA
J gene: TRBJ2-3
CDR3 protein: CASSVGTSVSTDTQYF
CDR3 DNA: TGTGCCAGCAGCGTAGGGACTAGCGTTAGCACAGATACGCAGTATTTT

V gene: TRBV19
D gene: NA
clone size: few
J gene: TRBJ2-1
CDR3 protein: CASSIRGHGDNEQFF
CDR3 DNA: TGTGCCAGTAGTATAAGGGGACACGGCGACAATGAGCAGTTCTTC

V gene: TRBV9
D gene: TRBD1
clone size: NA
J gene: TRBJ1-5
CDR3 protein: CASSAQGGSQPQHF
CDR3 DNA: TGTGCCAGCAGCGCTCAGGGGGGCTCTCAGCCCCAGCATTTT

V gene: TRBV6-5
D gene: NA
clone size: NA
J gene: TRBJ1-1
CDR3 protein: CASLKGAGNTEAFF
CDR3 DNA: TGTGCCAGCCTGAAGGGAGCGGGGAACACTGAAGCTTTCTTT

V gene: TRBV6-4
D gene: TRBD1
clone size: many
J gene: TRBJ2-7
CDR3 protein: CASSATGGAGDEQYF
CDR3 DNA: TGTGCCAGCAGTGCCACAGGGGGCGCGGGTGACGAGCAGTACTTC

V gene: TRBV5-4
D gene: NA
clone size: once
J gene: TRBJ1-2
CDR3 protein: CASSLVVGANYGYTF
CDR3 DNA: TGTGCCAGCAGCTTGGTCGTGGGAGCTAACTATGGCTACACCTTC

V gene: TRBV18
D gene: TRBD2
clone size: many
J gene: TRBJ2-7
CDR3 protein: CASSPSGRGGEQYF
CDR3 DNA: TGTGCCAGCTCACCTAGCGGGAGAGGTGGCGAGCAGTACTTC

V gene: TRBV5-1
D gene: NA
clone size: NA
J gene: TRBJ2-7
CDR3 protein: CASGPEQVHEQYF
CDR3 DNA: TGCGCCAGCGGCCCAGAGCAGGTCCACGAGCAGTACTTC

V gene: TRBV9
D gene: NA
clone size: many
J gene: TRBJ1-5
CDR3 protein: CASSVGGRGNQPQHF
CDR3 DNA: TGTGCCAGCAGCGTAGGGGGAAGGGGCAATCAGCCCCAGCATTTT

V gene: TRBV28
D gene: NA
clone size: NA
J gene: TRBJ1-6
CDR3 protein: CASSLRVAPLHF
CDR3 DNA: TGTGCCAGCAGTTTAAGGGTTGCACCCCTCCACTTT

V gene: TRBV27
D gene: TRBD1
clone size: NA
J gene: TRBJ1-5
CDR3 protein: CASSPRTGNQPQHF
CDR3 DNA: TGTGCCAGCAGCCCTCGGACAGGGAATCAGCCCCAGCATTTT

V gene: TRBV30
D gene: TRBD2
clone size: many
J gene: TRBJ2-1
CDR3 protein: CAWSGRAYNEQFF
CDR3 DNA: TGTGCCTGGAGCGGGAGGGCCTACAATGAGCAGTTCTTC

V gene: TRBV6-5
D gene: NA
clone size: few
J gene: TRBJ1-3
CDR3 protein: CASTGSGNTIYF
CDR3 DNA: TGTGCCAGCACCGGCTCTGGAAACACCATATATTTT